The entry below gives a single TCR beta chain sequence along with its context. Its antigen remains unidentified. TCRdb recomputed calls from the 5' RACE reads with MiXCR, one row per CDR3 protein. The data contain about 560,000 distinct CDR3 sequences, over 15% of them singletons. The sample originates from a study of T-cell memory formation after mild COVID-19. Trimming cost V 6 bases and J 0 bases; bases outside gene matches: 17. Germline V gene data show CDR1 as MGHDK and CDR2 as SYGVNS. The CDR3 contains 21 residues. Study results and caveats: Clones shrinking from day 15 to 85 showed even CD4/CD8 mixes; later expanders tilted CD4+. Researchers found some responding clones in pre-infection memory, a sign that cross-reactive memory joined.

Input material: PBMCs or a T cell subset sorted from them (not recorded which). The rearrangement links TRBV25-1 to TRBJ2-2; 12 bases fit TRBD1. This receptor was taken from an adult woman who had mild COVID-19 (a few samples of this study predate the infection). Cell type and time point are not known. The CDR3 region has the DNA TGTGCCAGCAGCCGTCCGGAAGAGGTTGGGACAGGGGGCTCGAACACCGGGGAGCTGTTTTTT. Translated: CASSRPEEVGTGGSNTGELFF.